This T cell receptor beta chain derives from a study of control samples from healthy donors and cancer patients. This CDR3 comprises 14 residues. CDR1 and CDR2 (germline): SGHTA, FQGNSA. V was pared by 5 bases and J by 0 bases, with 9 bases between. This clone was seen a few times. Data came from immunoSEQ multiplex PCR; TCRdb stores just in-frame clones and leaves some out. Of approximately 70,000 clones listed, over 80% are singletons. The sample consisted of blood. This clonotype originated in a man in his fifties or sixties in good health. This rearrangement joins TRBV7-2 to TRBJ2-3; D ambiguous. The CDR3 region has the DNA TGTGCCAGCAGCCCGATGAGTAGCACAGATACGCAGTATTTT. This encodes CASSPMSSTDTQYF.